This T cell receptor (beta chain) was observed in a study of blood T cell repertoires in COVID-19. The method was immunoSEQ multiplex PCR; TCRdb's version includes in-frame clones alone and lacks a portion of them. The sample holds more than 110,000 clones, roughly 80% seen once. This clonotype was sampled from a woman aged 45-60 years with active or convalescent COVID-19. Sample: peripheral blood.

CDR3 loop: CASSYDRAGEAFF. The CDR3 nucleotides read TGTGCCAGCAGCTACGACAGGGCGGGTGAAGCTTTCTTT. The chain links TRBV11-2 to TRBJ1-1, with TRBD1 matching 7 bases. J lost 7 bases, V lost 4 bases, and 6 bases had no gene match. The CDR3 sequence is 13 residues long. CDR1 SGHAT and CDR2 FQNNGV come from the germline V gene. Full variable domain (remainder filled in from reference TRBV11-2 and TRBJ1-1): EAGVAQSPRYKIIEKRQSVAFWCNPISGHATLYWYQQILGQGPKLLIQFQNNGVVDDSQLPKDRFSAERLKGVDSTLKIQPAKLEDSAVYLCASSYDRAGEAFFGQGTRLTVV.